These 24 T cell receptor beta chains originate from one sample sequenced in a study of CD8+ T cells in alopecia areata. It was cDNA, reverse transcribed from extracted RNA, that served as the sequencing template. The repertoire was sequenced with immunoSEQ multiplex PCR; TCRdb's copy has only in-frame clones and lacks some. Among about 70,000 clones listed, approximately 46% were seen once. The sequencing used CD8+ T cells sorted from blood, collected at week 0. These TCRs come from a human donor with alopecia areata.

In its sample, this clone was seen a few times. This chain links TRBV13 with TRBJ2-2; unclear D gene. V was trimmed by 4 bases and J by 3 bases, leaving 3 bases between them. The CDR3 runs 12 residues. Germline V gene sequence: CDR1 PRHDT, CDR2 FYEKMQ (reference sequence). CDR3 residues: CASSSYTGELFF. For the CDR3, the DNA is TGTGCCAGCAGCTCGTACACCGGGGAGCTGTTTTTT.

This chain uses TRBV9 with TRBJ2-3, with no clear D. The germline V and J ends were trimmed by 7 bases and 2 bases, with 14 bases remaining between them. The CDR3 has 14 amino acids. CDR1 is SGDLS, CDR2 YYNGEE, per germline. CDR3 in DNA: TGTGCCAGCGGAACGACGGGTGCCACAGATACGCAGTATTTT. Translating it yields CASGTTGATDTQYF.

The CDR3 spells CASSSARGRETQYF. The CDR3 DNA sequence: TGTGCCAGCAGTTCAGCTCGGGGTAGAGAGACCCAGTACTTC. The chain uses TRBV28 and TRBJ2-5, with D possibly TRBD2 on 5 matching bases. Germline loops: CDR1 MDHEN, CDR2 SYDVKM. The CDR3 totals 14 residues. V was pared by 4 bases and J by 4 bases, with 13 bases between.

The V call is TRBV13, the J call TRBJ2-1; 10 bases map to TRBD2. V lost 4 bases to trimming and J lost 5 bases; unmatched junction nucleotides: 8. This CDR3 is built from 16 residues. Germline CDR1 reads PRHDT; CDR2 reads FYEKMQ (reference sequence). For the CDR3, the DNA is TGTGCCAGCAGCTCCTCTAGCGGGAGAGGGAACAATGAGCAGTTCTTC. Its protein is CASSSSSGRGNNEQFF.

Turning to this clone: The junction departs from the called germline gene at one end, perhaps through a read error. The chain is built from TRBV13 and TRBJ1-2; D unclear. The CDR3 sequence is 12 residues long. CDR1 is PRHDT and CDR2 is FYEKMQ in the germline V gene (reference sequence). CDR3 DNA: TGTGCCAGCAGCCAAGGACGGTATGCCTACACCTTC. Translated, it gives CASSQGRYAYTF.

The chain recombines TRBV6-4 with TRBJ2-2; 7 nucleotides agree with TRBD2. Germline V CDR1 and CDR2: MRHNA, SNTAGT. V lost 4 bases, J lost 3 bases, and 5 bases stayed unmatched. CDR3 length: 15 amino acids. The CDR3 DNA reads TGTGCCAGCAGTGGAACTAGCGACTACACCGGGGAGCTGTTTTTT. This translates into CASSGTSDYTGELFF.

The chain employs TRBV7-6 and TRBJ2-5; TRBD1 aligns across 8 bases. Germline values: CDR1 SGHVS, CDR2 FNYEAQ. Unmatched junction bases numbered 9, after V lost 4 bases and J lost 5 bases. CDR3 length: 15 amino acids. CDR3 DNA sequence: TGTGCCAGCAGCTCCGACAGGGGACGGCTGGAGACCCAGTACTTC. It is translated as CASSSDRGRLETQYF.

In its sample, this clone was seen many times. This rearrangement joins TRBV29-1 to TRBJ2-2; 10 positions match TRBD2. The CDR3 runs to 15 residues. Germline V lookup: CDR1 SQVTM, CDR2 ANQGSEA. With V trimmed by 2 bases and J by 2 bases, 2 bases remained unmatched. The DNA of the CDR3 is TGCAGCGTTGAACTAGCGGGAGTAAACACCGGGGAGCTGTTTTTT. This encodes CSVELAGVNTGELFF.

The chain joins TRBV30 to TRBJ2-1; D unresolved. The CDR3 consists of 11 residues. Trimming left V 0 bases short and J 6 bases short, with 3 bases between. The germline gives CDR1 GTSNPN, CDR2 SVGIG (reference sequence). The CDR3 DNA is TGTGCCTGGAGTGTCGGCAATGAGCAGTTCTTC. Protein sequence: CAWSVGNEQFF.

The V call is TRBV4-1, the J call TRBJ2-7, with D possibly matching TRBD1 (6 bases). There are 15 residues in the CDR3. The germline V and J ends were trimmed by 1 base and 3 bases, with 13 bases remaining between them. Looked up from germline, CDR1 is MGHRA and CDR2 is YSYEKL. The CDR3 loop is CASSQVYGQNYEQYF. CDR3 nucleotide sequence: TGCGCCAGCAGCCAAGTGTACGGACAGAACTACGAGCAGTACTTC.

CDR3 amino acids: CSVGAGRRQFF. The DNA of the CDR3 is TGCAGCGTTGGAGCGGGAAGGCGGCAGTTCTTC. The chain couples TRBV29-1 to TRBJ2-1, with TRBD2 matching 7 bases. Germline CDR1 is SQVTM and CDR2 is ANQGSEA. V was clipped by 4 bases and J by 12 bases; unmatched bases: 6. There are 11 residues in the CDR3.

In its sample, this clone was seen a few times. The chain is built from TRBV2 and TRBJ2-5, with TRBD2 matching 7 bases. The CDR3 length is 16 residues. Germline CDR1 and CDR2: SNHLY and FYNNEI. V gave up 8 bases and J gave up 1 base; unmatched junction bases: 13. The CDR3 region has the DNA TGTGCCAGCCTAGCGCGGCGGGAGTGGGCCCAAGAGACCCAGTACTTC. This translates into CASLARREWAQETQYF. Based on the CDR3 plus reference TRBV2 and TRBJ2-5, the full variable domain is EPEVTQTPSHQVTQMGQEVILRCVPISNHLYFYWYRQILGQKVEFLVSFYNNEISEKSEIFDDQFSVERPDGSNFTLKIRSTKLEDSAMYFCASLARREWAQETQYFGPGTRLLVL.

As concerns this clone: The sample contains more than one DNA sequence encoding this CDR3. J is TRBJ2-1 and V is TRBV27; 9 bases agree with TRBD1. V shed 2 bases, J shed 4 bases, and the junction held 0 bases outside the gene matches. Germline loops: CDR1 MNHEY, CDR2 SMNVEV (reference sequence). The CDR3 contains 14 residues. The DNA of the CDR3 is TGTGCCAGCAGTTTAGGGACAGGGTACAATGAGCAGTTCTTC. Translation gives CASSLGTGYNEQFF.

The chain carries TRBV7-8 and TRBJ2-7; possible D gene TRBD2, 5 bases. CDR3 size: 15 residues. Germline V gene sequence: CDR1 SGHVS, CDR2 FQNEAQ. The V gene lost 5 bases and the J gene lost 5 bases, with 19 bases spanning the gap. The CDR3 loop reads CASSPPSEGPNEQYF. DNA for the CDR3: TGTGCCAGCAGCCCACCGAGTGAGGGTCCAAACGAGCAGTACTTC.

In its sample, this clone was seen a few times. The chain carries TRBV23-1 and TRBJ2-4; D is perhaps TRBD1 (6 bases). TRBV23-1 is an ORF, with its function uncertain. V lost 7 bases to trimming and J lost 16 bases, with 14 bases between them. The CDR3 is 10 amino acids. In DNA form, the CDR3 reads TGCGCCAGCACAACAGGGATTGCCTACTTC. Protein sequence: CASTTGIAYF.

The genes are TRBV29-1 and TRBJ2-5; D tentatively fits TRBD1 or TRBD2 (5 bases each). CDR3 length: 12 residues. From germline, CDR1 is SQVTM and CDR2 ANQGSEA. Trimming took 3 bases from V and 6 from J, leaving 11 bases between them. The CDR3 protein is CSVEGVAQTQYF. The CDR3 bases are TGCAGCGTTGAGGGGGTAGCTCAGACCCAGTACTTC.

This clone was counted only a few times. The chain joins TRBV7-9 to TRBJ2-7, with 8 bases lining up with TRBD1. Losses at the gene ends were 4 bases for V and 3 bases for J; bases not matched to a gene: 8. CDR3 length equals 15 residues. Germline lookup yields CDR1 SEHNR and CDR2 FQNEAQ (reference sequence). The CDR3, as DNA: TGTGCCAGCAGCTCCGGGCCGGGACAGGTCTACGAGCAGTACTTC. This gives the protein CASSSGPGQVYEQYF.

The CDR3 nucleotides read TGTGCTAGTGGTTTGGCAGGGTCTCTCAATGAGCAGTTCTTC. Protein: CASGLAGSLNEQFF. The rearrangement links TRBV12-5 to TRBJ2-1; a weak D match, TRBD1 (5 bases). With 1 base removed from V and 6 bases from J, the gap between germline ends came to 10 bases. The length of the CDR3 is 14 residues. Germline V gene data show CDR1 as LGHNT and CDR2 as FRNRAP.

This clone was recorded a few times. This chain connects TRBV5-1 to TRBJ2-1; weak D call: TRBD2 (6 bases). Trimming left V 5 bases short and J 6 bases short, with 15 bases between. The CDR3 extends over 14 amino acids. CDR1 is SGHRS and CDR2 is YFSETQ in the germline V gene. The CDR3 nucleotides read TGCGCCAGCAGACCAGCGGGTGCGGCCAATGAGCAGTTCTTC. Protein product: CASRPAGAANEQFF.

This chain uses TRBV4-2 with TRBJ2-2; D unresolved. The CDR3 has 12 amino acids. Between the trimmed V and J ends, which lost 0 bases and 7 bases, there was a span of 3 bases. The germline gives CDR1 LGHNA, CDR2 YNFKEQ. In DNA, the CDR3 is TGTGCCAGCAGCCAAGATCGCGGGGAGCTGTTTTTT. Translating gives CASSQDRGELFF.

This clone appeared once. The rearrangement joins TRBV27 to TRBJ1-5, with 9 positions matching TRBD1. CDR1 and CDR2 (germline): MNHEY, SMNVEV (reference sequence). The CDR3 is 14 residues long. The junction had 7 bases not matched to a gene; V was cut back by 6 bases and J by 7 bases. CDR3 loop: CASRPGQGGQPQHF. The CDR3 DNA reads as TGTGCCAGCAGGCCGGGACAGGGTGGGCAGCCCCAGCATTTT.

The chain couples TRBV7-9 to TRBJ2-7, with D maybe TRBD1 (6 bases). CDR1 and CDR2 (germline): SEHNR, FQNEAQ (reference sequence). V lost 6 bases and J lost 6, with 21 bases in between. The CDR3 sequence is 15 residues long. CDR3 loop: CASRPSDSRAIEQYF. The CDR3 bases are TGTGCCAGCAGGCCCTCGGACAGCCGAGCCATCGAGCAGTACTTC.

The rearrangement links TRBV5-1 to TRBJ1-2, with D unclear. Trimming removed 5 bases at V and 11 bases at J, with 16 bases between. CDR1 and CDR2 from the germline V gene are SGHRS and YFSETQ. The CDR3 is made up of 12 amino acids. The CDR3 region has the DNA TGCGCCAGCAGTTCTACAGCCCGAGGATACACCTTC. Translation gives CASSSTARGYTF.

The chain links TRBV6-4 to TRBJ2-1, with D possibly TRBD2 on 7 matching bases. CDR3 length: 14 residues. Germline V CDR1 and CDR2: MRHNA, SNTAGT. V lost 0 bases and J lost 8, with 11 bases in between. The CDR3, as DNA: TGTGCCAGCAGTGACTCGTCGGGGGGCTATGAGCAGTTCTTC. Protein product: CASSDSSGGYEQFF.